Listed below are T cell receptor beta chains from one sample, sequenced in a study of metastatic and nonmetastatic thyroid tumors. TCRdb reanalyzed the PCR reads via MiXCR. Among roughly 21,000 clones listed, approximately 25% were seen once. Sequencing was performed on blood. The receptor source for this set is a female donor with papillary thyroid cancer or a benign thyroid nodule (not recorded which). Some clones in this sample may be carry-over from other donors' samples. CDR3s include the opening cysteine and the closing phenylalanine or tryptophan. D genes are given only for firm matches. The listing skips clone size in some rows; elsewhere it reads once, few, many or a size class.

CDR3 length | J gene | clone size | V gene | D gene | CDR3 protein | CDR3 DNA
12 | TRBJ1-1 | . | TRBV29-1 | . | CSVEVHEIEAFF | TGCAGCGTCGAAGTACATGAGATTGAAGCTTTCTTT
14 | TRBJ2-1 | many | TRBV7-2 | . | CASSLLVEYGEQFF | TGTGCCAGCAGCTTATTAGTTGAGTACGGGGAGCAGTTCTTC
14 | TRBJ1-2 | . | TRBV5-1 | TRBD1 | CASSPGQGNYGYTF | TGCGCCAGCAGTCCCGGACAGGGCAACTATGGCTACACCTTC
15 | TRBJ2-1 | many | TRBV20-1 | TRBD2 | CSARVGRGGYIEQFF | TGCAGTGCTAGAGTTGGGCGGGGGGGCTATATTGAGCAGTTCTTC
13 | TRBJ1-1 | few | TRBV29-1 | . | CSVEVEGPRKAFF | TGCAGCGTTGAAGTGGAGGGTCCGAGAAAAGCTTTCTTT
15 | TRBJ1-6 | medium-sized | TRBV20-1 | . | CSARDPGSYNSPLHF | TGCAGTGCTAGAGATCCTGGCTCCTATAATTCACCCCTCCACTTT
15 | TRBJ2-3 | many | TRBV4-3 | . | CASSQEGRPTDTQYF | TGCGCCAGCAGCCAAGAGGGCAGACCCACAGATACGCAGTATTTT
12 | TRBJ2-7 | many | TRBV6-2/TRBV6-3 | . | CASSYIPNEQYF | TGTGCCAGCAGTTACATACCTAACGAGCAGTACTTC
15 | TRBJ2-3 | few | TRBV6-6 | TRBD2 | CASSVLAGGTDTQYF | TGTGCCAGCAGTGTGTTAGCGGGAGGCACAGATACGCAGTATTTT
15 | TRBJ2-7 | . | TRBV18 | TRBD1 | CASSPAGTGTSEQYF | TGTGCCAGCTCACCAGCCGGGACAGGGACATCCGAGCAGTACTTC
14 | TRBJ2-2 | . | TRBV12-3/TRBV12-4 | . | CASRVGVNTGELFF | TGTGCCAGCAGGGTTGGGGTAAACACCGGGGAGCTGTTTTTT
14 | TRBJ2-1 | . | TRBV5-1 | . | CASSEDYSYNEQFF | TGCGCCAGCAGCGAGGACTATTCCTACAATGAGCAGTTCTTC
14 | TRBJ2-3 | many | TRBV2 | TRBD2 | CASREGLATDTQYF | TGTGCCAGCAGGGAGGGACTAGCAACAGATACGCAGTATTTT
15 | TRBJ1-5 | medium-sized | TRBV9 | . | CASSVGEDSNQPQHF | TGTGCCAGCAGCGTAGGAGAAGATAGCAATCAGCCCCAGCATTTT
18 | TRBJ2-1 | medium-sized | TRBV12-3/TRBV12-4 | TRBD1 | CASSLFRLGQRSYNEQFF | TGTGCCAGCAGTTTATTTCGGTTGGGACAGCGCTCCTACAATGAGCAGTTCTTC
13 | TRBJ1-1 | medium-sized | TRBV19 | TRBD1 | CASSMTGGIEAFF | TGTGCCAGTAGTATGACAGGGGGCATTGAAGCTTTCTTT